These 16 T cell receptor beta chains share one sample of origin, sequenced in a study of T cell repertoires in cytomegalovirus infection. Their specific antigens are unknown. Each CDR3 protein is one row after TCRdb ran MiXCR on the reads. The profile shows approximately 220,000 distinct CDR3 sequences, around 35% of them singletons. The sequences come from CD8+ T cells from cultured PBMCs, collected from culture after CMV antigen stimulation. Source of these receptors: a human donor in good health (CMV status not recorded). Some clones in this sample may be carry-over from other donors' samples.

This clonotype was picked up a small number of times. The chain combines TRBV7-6 with TRBJ2-7, with 10 bases matching TRBD2. The CDR3 has 14 residues. The junction had 4 bases not matched to a gene; V was cut back by 5 bases and J by 3 bases. Germline V gives CDR1 SGHVS, CDR2 FNYEAQ. In DNA, the CDR3 is TGTGCCAGCAGCGAGTCTAGCGGGGGCTACGAGCAGTACTTC. Residues: CASSESSGGYEQYF.

This clonotype has a handful of counts. This chain links TRBV7-9 with TRBJ2-7; D gene uncertain. V was shortened by 5 bases and J by 2 bases, with 13 bases between the two germline ends. Germline values: CDR1 SEHNR, CDR2 FQNEAQ (reference sequence). The CDR3 extends over 14 amino acids. CDR3 nucleotides: TGTGCCAGCAGCCACCCAGTTTTGGCCTACGAGCAGTACTTC. Translating it yields CASSHPVLAYEQYF.

This chain joins TRBV29-1 and TRBJ1-2; TRBD1 aligns across 11 bases. The CDR3 covers 17 residues. Unmatched junction bases numbered 13, after V lost 3 bases and J lost 4 bases. Germline V gene sequence: CDR1 SQVTM, CDR2 ANQGSEA. The CDR3 DNA reads as TGCAGCGTTGATTCCCCGGACAGGGGGCTTGGTAGCTATGGCTACACCTTC. Translating it yields CSVDSPDRGLGSYGYTF.

In DNA form, the CDR3 reads TGTGCCAGCAGCATGGGGTTGAACACTGAAGCTTTCTTT. Amino acids: CASSMGLNTEAFF. V gene TRBV6-5 combines with J gene TRBJ1-1; no definite D call. The CDR3 extends over 13 amino acids. Germline assignment: CDR1 MNHEY and CDR2 SVGAGI. Trimming cost V 6 bases and J 0 bases, with 8 bases left between them.

A few counts support this clonotype. The chain is built from TRBV10-3 and TRBJ2-5; D may be TRBD2 (7 bases). Germline values: CDR1 ENHRY, CDR2 SYGVKD. V lost 2 bases, J lost 0 bases, and 16 bases lay in between. The CDR3 has 17 residues. The CDR3 coding sequence is TGTGCCATCAGTGAGCGAGGGGGGGCCCGGAACCAAGAGACCCAGTACTTC. It codes for CAISERGGARNQETQYF.

The chain carries TRBV5-8 and TRBJ2-3, with a weak D call TRBD2 (6 bases). CDR3 length equals 16 residues. CDR1 is SGHTS, CDR2 YDEGEE, per germline. The V gene lost 6 bases and the J gene lost 4 bases, with 21 bases spanning the gap. The CDR3 is CASNPGAEGHPDTQYF. CDR3 coding DNA: TGTGCCAGCAACCCCGGTGCGGAGGGCCATCCAGATACGCAGTATTTT.

The CDR3 DNA is TGTGCCAGCAGCTTACACGGTAAATCGGGAGCAGACGATGAGCAGTTCTTC. Amino acid sequence: CASSLHGKSGADDEQFF. The chain employs TRBV11-2 and TRBJ2-1; D possibly corresponds to TRBD2 (6 bases). Germline loops: CDR1 SGHAT, CDR2 FQNNGV. CDR3 length: 17 amino acids. V was pared by 2 bases and J by 8 bases, with 22 bases between.

This clonotype was seen a single time. The chain has TRBV7-6 and TRBJ1-1; no reliable D call. This CDR3 spans 11 amino acids. V was trimmed by 7 bases and J by 7 bases, leaving 10 bases between them. The germline V gene encodes CDR1 SGHVS and CDR2 FNYEAQ. CDR3 sequence: CASTTRIEAFF. DNA of the CDR3: TGTGCCAGCACTACACGAATTGAAGCTTTCTTT. The full variable domain, completed using reference TRBV7-6 and TRBJ1-1, is GAGVSQSPRYKVTKRGQDVALRCDPISGHVSLYWYRQALGQGPEFLTYFNYEAQQDKSGLPNDRFSAERPEGSISTLTIQRTEQRDSAMYRCASTTRIEAFFGQGTRLTVV.

The J gene is TRBJ2-5, the V gene TRBV7-6, with D perhaps matching TRBD1 (5 bases). The V and J ends lost 0 bases and 2 bases respectively, with 7 bases between them. The CDR3 spans 14 residues. CDR1 and CDR2 from the germline V gene are SGHVS and FNYEAQ. CDR3 loop: CASSLAGPQETQYF. CDR3 sequence (DNA): TGTGCCAGCAGCTTAGCGGGGCCTCAAGAGACCCAGTACTTC.

A remark on this clonotype: A much larger clone differs by one base, so this may be a read error. CDR3 coding DNA: TGTGCCAGCAGCCGCCCCGGGACCCATGAGCAGATCTTC. Its translation: CASSRPGTHEQIF. This rearrangement joins TRBV11-2 to TRBJ2-1, with D perhaps being TRBD1 or TRBD2 (5 bases each). The CDR3 loop spans 13 amino acids. Looked up from germline, CDR1 is SGHAT and CDR2 is FQNNGV.

The chain combines TRBV20-1 with TRBJ2-7; 9 bases fit TRBD2. This CDR3 region has 12 residues. Germline CDR1 and CDR2: DFQATT and SNEGSKA (reference sequence). V gave up 3 bases and J gave up 4 bases; unmatched junction bases: 1. CDR3 sequence (DNA): TGCAGTGCTAGGACTAGCGGTTACGAGCAGTACTTC. Encoded protein: CSARTSGYEQYF.

This clonotype appeared a few times. J is TRBJ2-3 and V is TRBV7-8; no firm D call. The CDR3 sequence is 13 residues long. Trimming pared 1 base from V and 3 bases from J, leaving 5 bases between. Germline-derived CDR1 and CDR2 are SGHVS and FQNEAQ. CDR3 sequence reads: CASSLEVTDTQYF. CDR3 nucleotide sequence: TGTGCCAGCAGCTTAGAAGTAACAGATACGCAGTATTTT.

The chain links TRBV6-1 to TRBJ2-1; D is perhaps TRBD1 or TRBD2 (5 bases each). Germline V gene data show CDR1 as MNHNS and CDR2 as SASEGT. This CDR3 contains 16 residues. V lost 5 bases, J lost 4 bases, and 18 bases lay in between. CDR3 sequence reads: CASSLGVAETYNEQFF. As DNA, the CDR3 is TGTGCCAGCAGTTTGGGGGTAGCTGAGACATACAATGAGCAGTTCTTC.

This chain joins TRBV6-1 and TRBJ2-2, with 7 bases that match TRBD2. The V segment lost 3 bases and the J segment 0 bases; nucleotides outside the gene matches: 4. The germline V gene encodes CDR1 MNHNS and CDR2 SASEGT. The CDR3 consists of 16 residues. The CDR3 nucleotides are TGTGCCAGCAGTGAGGGAGCGGGAACGAACACCGGGGAGCTGTTTTTT. It codes for CASSEGAGTNTGELFF.

This clonotype was seen many times. This chain links TRBV19 with TRBJ2-5; 9 bases map to TRBD2. The CDR3 runs 17 residues. CDR1 and CDR2 from the germline V gene are LNHDA and SQIVND (reference sequence). The trim removed 3 bases at V and 4 bases at J, leaving 12 bases unmatched. DNA for the CDR3: TGTGCCAGTAGTATCGCTTCGCGGGGGGGCCTGGGAGAGACCCAGTACTTC. Translated, it gives CASSIASRGGLGETQYF.

This clonotype came up a few times. This sequence joins TRBV19 and TRBJ1-2; D unresolved. In germline, CDR1 is LNHDA, CDR2 SQIVND (reference sequence). The CDR3 has 13 residues. Between the trimmed V and J ends, which lost 7 bases and 4 bases, there was a span of 13 bases. The CDR3 DNA reads TGTGCCAGTACCCCACAAGGTGGCTATGGCTACACCTTC. Protein product: CASTPQGGYGYTF.